The next 8 T cell receptor beta chains were all read from a single sample in a study of cytomegalovirus exposure and HLA in healthy donors. Profiled with immunoSEQ multiplex PCR; TCRdb holds only in-frame clones, not every one. The table records 150,000 to 180,000 clones, 70% to 90% of them present only once. The sequenced material came from PBMCs. The receptors originated from a man between 18 and 29 years old in good health and CMV-seropositive.

This clone was recorded once. V is TRBV10-2 and J is TRBJ2-1; 7 bases align to TRBD2. The germline gives CDR1 WSHSY, CDR2 SAAADI. The ends lost 3 bases at V and 6 bases at J; junction bases unmatched: 5. The CDR3 runs to 14 residues. This CDR3 reads CASSEGEGANEQFF. In DNA form, the CDR3 reads TGCGCCAGCAGTGAAGGGGAGGGCGCCAATGAGCAGTTCTTC.

The CDR3 region is CASSLQPGGYSYEQYF. CDR3 DNA: TGCGCCAGCAGCTTGCAGCCTGGCGGCTACTCCTACGAGCAGTACTTC. The gene calls are TRBV5-1 and TRBJ2-7; D uncertain. CDR3 length: 16 amino acids. Germline V CDR1 and CDR2: SGHRS, YFSETQ. Trimming pared 1 base from V and 0 bases from J, leaving 14 bases between. Full variable domain (remainder filled in from reference TRBV5-1 and TRBJ2-7): KAGVTQTPRYLIKTRGQQVTLSCSPISGHRSVSWYQQTPGQGLQFLFEYFSETQRNKGNFPGRFSGRQFSNSRSEMNVSTLELGDSALYLCASSLQPGGYSYEQYFGPGTRLTVT.

This chain links TRBV27 with TRBJ2-7; 9 bases are shared with TRBD1. The ends lost 4 bases at V and 1 base at J; junction bases unmatched: 5. This CDR3 has 15 residues. Germline V CDR1 and CDR2: MNHEY, SMNVEV (reference sequence). CDR3 amino acids: CASSSSGQGSYEQYF. The CDR3 DNA follows: TGTGCCAGCAGTTCGTCGGGACAGGGTTCCTACGAGCAGTACTTC.

The CDR3 region is CASSRGTSKNTGELFF. The CDR3 bases are TGTGCCAGCTCACGAGGGACTAGCAAAAACACCGGGGAGCTGTTTTTT. The chain recombines TRBV18 with TRBJ2-2; 9 positions match TRBD2. CDR3 size: 16 residues. V lost 4 bases and J lost 2; bases outside the gene matches: 5. CDR1 and CDR2 (germline): KGHSH, LQKENI.

The rearrangement uses TRBV7-9 and TRBJ1-2; D may be TRBD1 (5 bases). The CDR3 has 14 residues. V was clipped by 3 bases and J by 4 bases, with 12 bases between them. The germline CDR1 and CDR2 sequences are SEHNR and FQNEAQ (reference sequence). The CDR3 is CASSFDSSRYGYTF. In DNA form, the CDR3 reads TGTGCCAGCAGCTTTGACAGCTCTCGCTATGGCTACACCTTC.

The V and J genes are TRBV25-1 and TRBJ1-3; TRBD1 matches 7 bases. The CDR3 has 14 amino acids. Germline V lookup: CDR1 MGHDK, CDR2 SYGVNS. The junction had 4 bases not matched to a gene; V was cut back by 4 bases and J by 4 bases. DNA of the CDR3: TGTGCCAGCAGTGCCAGGGGGTCCGGAAACACCATATATTTT. It translates to CASSARGSGNTIYF.

This sequence joins TRBV28 and TRBJ1-1; 8 bases agree with TRBD1. The CDR3 covers 13 residues. Germline CDR1 reads MDHEN; CDR2 reads SYDVKM. Unmatched junction bases numbered 8, after V lost 5 bases and J lost 9 bases. The CDR3 reads CASSGGTGLKAFF. CDR3 DNA: TGTGCCAGCAGTGGGGGGACAGGCTTAAAAGCTTTCTTT.

The chain has TRBV19 and TRBJ1-5, with 8 bases that match TRBD1. With V trimmed by 7 bases and J by 2 bases, 4 bases remained unmatched. CDR1 is LNHDA and CDR2 is SQIVND in the germline V gene (reference sequence). The CDR3 sequence is 14 residues long. The CDR3 DNA is TGTGCCAGTATAGGACAGGGCGGCAATCAGCCCCAGCATTTT. Its translation is CASIGQGGNQPQHF. Filled out from reference TRBV19 and TRBJ1-5, the complete variable domain reads DGGITQSPKYLFRKEGQNVTLSCEQNLNHDAMYWYRQDPGQGLRLIYYSQIVNDFQKGDIAEGYSVSREKKESFPLTVTSAQKNPTAFYLCASIGQGGNQPQHFGDGTRLSIL.